These 24 T cell receptor beta chains share one sample of origin, sequenced in a study of OX40 agonist ivuxolimab in advanced cancers. The protocol was immunoSEQ multiplex PCR, while the TCRdb copy is restricted to in-frame clones and leaves out a portion. The sample has under 50,000 clones; less than 90% are singletons. The source was CD4+ or CD8+ T cells sorted from blood, collected in a trial of the OX40 agonist ivuxolimab. These receptors came from an adult with an advanced solid tumor such as melanoma, head and neck, liver or kidney cancer.

As concerns this clone: Other nucleotide sequences from this sample produce the same CDR3. The chain has TRBV27 and TRBJ2-5; perhaps TRBD1 as D (6 bases). The V end was cut by 5 bases, the J end by 5 bases, with 9 bases between. Germline V CDR1 and CDR2: MNHEY, SMNVEV (reference sequence). The CDR3 contains 12 residues. The CDR3, as DNA: TGTGCCAGCAGTCTTAGGGGGGAGACCCAGTACTTC. Protein: CASSLRGETQYF.

This clone was recorded a few times. The rearrangement links TRBV4-3 to TRBJ1-2, with D perhaps matching TRBD1 (6 bases). The CDR3 is 15 amino acids. V lost 7 bases and J lost 7, with 22 bases in between. Germline V gives CDR1 LGHNA, CDR2 YSLEER. The CDR3 bases are TGCGCCAGCACCCCGACGGGGGGGGCAGGAGTTGGCTACACCTTC. It translates to CASTPTGGAGVGYTF.

The chain's CDR3 is CASSVQLLADTQYF. The CDR3 DNA is TGTGCCAGCAGCGTCCAATTACTGGCAGATACGCAGTATTTT. This chain connects TRBV9 to TRBJ2-3; no clear D. This CDR3 has 14 residues. Trimming left V 2 bases short and J 4 bases short, with 11 bases between. Germline V gene sequence: CDR1 SGDLS, CDR2 YYNGEE.

The J gene is TRBJ1-5, the V gene TRBV2, with a tentative D call TRBD1 (5 bases). This CDR3 is built from 13 residues. Per the germline V gene, CDR1 is SNHLY and CDR2 is FYNNEI. Trimming removed 7 bases at V and 5 bases at J, with 12 bases between. The CDR3 region has the DNA TGTGCCAGCACTCGCAGGGTCGATCAGCCCCAGCATTTT. Translated, it gives CASTRRVDQPQHF.

The chain joins TRBV4-1 to TRBJ2-3; weak D call: TRBD1 (6 bases). V lost 4 bases and J 1 base, leaving 12 bases between the germline ends. Germline V CDR1 and CDR2: MGHRA, YSYEKL. This CDR3 region has 15 residues. The CDR3 loop is CASSRQSGGTDTQYF. In DNA form, the CDR3 reads TGCGCCAGCAGCCGCCAATCAGGGGGCACAGATACGCAGTATTTT.

The DNA of the CDR3 is TGCAGCGTTGGAGGCTTAGCCTTCGACGCCGGGGAGCTGTTTTTT. It translates to CSVGGLAFDAGELFF. This sequence joins TRBV29-1 and TRBJ2-2; no reliable D call. The CDR3 runs 15 residues. CDR1 SQVTM and CDR2 ANQGSEA come from the germline V gene. Trimming pared 4 bases from V and 6 bases from J, leaving 18 bases between.

The rearrangement joins TRBV18 to TRBJ2-6, with D maybe TRBD2 (5 bases). The CDR3 length is 17 residues. Germline CDR1 and CDR2: KGHSH and LQKENI. Trimming removed 4 bases from V and 5 bases from J, with 18 bases in between. This CDR3 reads CASSRPADQSRANVLTF. The DNA for the CDR3 is TGTGCCAGCTCACGACCAGCGGACCAAAGTCGGGCCAACGTCCTGACTTTC.

The CDR3 nucleotides read TGCGCCAGCAGCTTGGGCCAGAGCACAGATACGCAGTATTTT. It is translated as CASSLGQSTDTQYF. This sequence joins TRBV5-1 and TRBJ2-3; D uncertain. Looked up from germline, CDR1 is SGHRS and CDR2 is YFSETQ. The CDR3 is 14 residues long. V lost 0 bases to trimming and J lost 0 bases, with 5 bases between them.

The chain recombines TRBV5-1 with TRBJ2-5; D is unresolved. Between the trimmed V and J ends, which lost 0 bases and 3 bases, there was a span of 9 bases. CDR1 is SGHRS, CDR2 YFSETQ, per germline. This CDR3 is 14 amino acids long. DNA of the CDR3: TGCGCCAGCAGCTTGGGCGCGGATGAAGAGACCCAGTACTTC. As protein: CASSLGADEETQYF.

This clone was seen a single time. The CDR3 region has the DNA TGTGCCACCAGCAGAGATCGGGAGACCCAGTACTTC. Translated, it gives CATSRDRETQYF. The chain employs TRBV15 and TRBJ2-5; D call uncertain. The CDR3 sequence is 12 residues long. V was trimmed by 0 bases and J by 5 bases, leaving 4 bases between them. Germline V CDR1 and CDR2: LNHNV, YYDKDF (reference sequence).

The rearrangement links TRBV7-3 to TRBJ2-5, with D maybe TRBD2 (6 bases). The CDR3 is 13 amino acids. V lost 4 bases, J lost 6 bases, and 12 bases lay in between. CDR1 SGHTA and CDR2 FQGTGA come from the germline V gene. CDR3 residues: CASSSGGQKTQYF. CDR3 sequence (DNA): TGTGCCAGCAGCTCCGGGGGTCAAAAGACCCAGTACTTC. The complete variable domain, with remaining parts taken from reference TRBV7-3 and TRBJ2-5, reads GAGVSQTPSNKVTEKGKYVELRCDPISGHTALYWYRQSLGQGPEFLIYFQGTGAADDSGLPNDRFFAVRPEGSVSTLKIQRTERGDSAVYLCASSSGGQKTQYFGPGTRLLVL.

This chain joins TRBV4-1 and TRBJ2-3; TRBD1 or TRBD2 may be the D gene (7 bases each). In germline, CDR1 is MGHRA, CDR2 YSYEKL. V gave up 3 bases and J gave up 9 bases, with 40 bases separating them. The CDR3 has 22 residues. The CDR3 protein is CASSHIIPRTTSSGGDGKTQYF. Here the CDR3 DNA reads TGCGCCAGCAGCCATATAATACCCCGGACTACCTCCTCAGGGGGGGACGGGAAGACGCAGTATTTT.

The V and J genes are TRBV7-3 and TRBJ2-5, with 9 positions matching TRBD2. The trim removed 6 bases at V and 1 base at J, leaving 3 bases unmatched. The CDR3 covers 14 residues. The germline V gene has CDR1 SGHTA and CDR2 FQGTGA. The chain's CDR3 is CASRLAGAQETQYF. For the CDR3, the DNA is TGTGCCAGCAGGTTAGCGGGAGCCCAAGAGACCCAGTACTTC.

This clone was observed a few times. This chain connects TRBV9 to TRBJ1-5, with D unclear. V was pared by 3 bases and J by 2 bases, with 9 bases between. This CDR3 is 14 amino acids long. Germline loops: CDR1 SGDLS, CDR2 YYNGEE. The CDR3: CASSADYGNQPQHF. The DNA of the CDR3 is TGTGCCAGCAGCGCTGATTACGGCAATCAGCCCCAGCATTTT.

The chain is built from TRBV2 and TRBJ2-5; D gene uncertain. The J call is in doubt because the DNA end fits TRBJ2-7 better. There are 14 residues in the CDR3. Germline V gives CDR1 SNHLY, CDR2 FYNNEI. In DNA form, the CDR3 reads TGTGCCAGCAGATATTCCGGGCTGAGTTACGAGCAGTACTTC. This encodes CASRYSGLSYEQYF.

The chain employs TRBV7-9 and TRBJ2-1; D is perhaps TRBD1 or TRBD2 (6 bases each). The germline gives CDR1 SEHNR, CDR2 FQNEAQ (reference sequence). Trimming shortened V by 5 bases and J by 10 bases, and 18 bases separated the two germline ends. The CDR3 extends over 14 amino acids. CDR3 DNA: TGTGCCAGCAGCAAGGGGGGTAGCGTCAAAGAGCAGTTCTTC. Translation gives CASSKGGSVKEQFF.

The chain couples TRBV5-1 to TRBJ2-5; TRBD1 matches at 7 bases. V was clipped by 4 bases and J by 1 base; unmatched bases: 7. The germline CDR1 and CDR2 sequences are SGHRS and YFSETQ. There are 15 residues in the CDR3. Here the CDR3 DNA reads TGCGCCAGCAGCGCATCCGGGACAGCCCAAGAGACCCAGTACTTC. Translating it yields CASSASGTAQETQYF.

This clone was seen a handful of times. V is TRBV25-1 and J is TRBJ1-2; 8 bases fit TRBD1. The CDR3 contains 14 residues. The V and J ends lost 5 bases and 7 bases, in that order; junction bases with no gene match: 9. The germline CDR1 and CDR2 sequences are MGHDK and SYGVNS. The CDR3 coding sequence is TGTGCCAGCAGTAAGCGGACAGGGTTAGGTGGCTACACCTTC. Protein: CASSKRTGLGGYTF.

This clone was observed once. Written as DNA, the CDR3 is TGTGCCAGCAGCTTAAGTAGCGGTAACAATGAGCAGTTCTTC. Translation gives CASSLSSGNNEQFF. This chain joins TRBV7-3 and TRBJ2-1; possibly TRBD2 for D (6 bases). This CDR3 has 14 residues. Trimming cost V 1 base and J 5 bases, with 9 bases left between them. The germline gives CDR1 SGHTA, CDR2 FQGTGA.

This clone was seen a few times. The chain couples TRBV2 to TRBJ2-3; the D gene is possibly TRBD2 (6 bases). The V gene lost 10 bases and the J gene lost 3 bases, with 17 bases spanning the gap. The CDR3 covers 14 residues. From germline, CDR1 is SNHLY and CDR2 FYNNEI. The CDR3, as DNA: TGTGCCACCGGATCGGGGGACTTTACAGATACGCAGTATTTT. This sequence encodes CATGSGDFTDTQYF.

The chain combines TRBV14 with TRBJ1-4, with unresolved D. The V gene lost 1 base and the J gene lost 6 bases, with 15 bases spanning the gap. This CDR3 contains 16 residues. Germline V gene sequence: CDR1 SGHDN, CDR2 FVKESK. In nucleotides, the CDR3 is TGTGCCAGCAGCCAAGTTGGGTATCCAAGACATGAAAAACTGTTTTTT. This encodes CASSQVGYPRHEKLFF. The whole variable domain, filled in from reference TRBV14 and TRBJ1-4, reads EAGVTQFPSHSVIEKGQTVTLRCDPISGHDNLYWYRRVMGKEIKFLLHFVKESKQDESGMPNNRFLAERTGGTYSTLKVQPAELEDSGVYFCASSQVGYPRHEKLFFGSGTQLSVL.

The rearrangement joins TRBV11-3 to TRBJ2-1; no definite D call. CDR3 length: 14 amino acids. The germline CDR1 and CDR2 sequences are SGHNT and YENEEA. The V and J ends lost 1 base and 6 bases respectively, with 10 bases between them. The CDR3 is CASSLGGRSNEQFF. The CDR3 bases are TGTGCCAGCAGCTTAGGAGGCAGGTCCAATGAGCAGTTCTTC.

This clone has just a few counts. The chain has TRBV2 and TRBJ2-5; D is uncertain. The CDR3 extends over 14 amino acids. CDR1 is SNHLY and CDR2 is FYNNEI in the germline V gene. Trimming stripped 5 bases from V and 2 bases from J, with 12 bases between. For the CDR3, the DNA is TGTGCCAGCAGTCGACTCCAGAATCAAGAGACCCAGTACTTC. This codes for CASSRLQNQETQYF.

The table lists this clone with a count of one. The chain couples TRBV19 to TRBJ1-2; D call uncertain. This CDR3 contains 13 residues. V was shortened by 4 bases and J by 0 bases, with 6 bases between the two germline ends. The germline V gene has CDR1 LNHDA and CDR2 SQIVND (reference sequence). The CDR3 nucleotides are TGTGCCAGTAGTACGACCTCTAACTATGGCTACACCTTC. It encodes CASSTTSNYGYTF.